This T cell receptor beta chain was recorded in a study of CD8 T cells in ankylosing spondylitis. Study observations and caveats: In synovial fluid and blood from reactive arthritis, some motif variants were previously reported. A TCR beta motif of about 8 highly homologous variants appeared characteristic of ankylosing spondylitis blood. Within peripheral blood, clones linked to disease were CD8+ and relatively rare.

The sample holds many counts of this clonotype. Its specificity is not known. Trimming took off 0 bases at V and 7 bases at J, with 13 bases between the two ends. Per the germline V gene, CDR1 is SGHRS and CDR2 is YFSETQ. This CDR3 contains 14 residues. TCRdb recomputed calls from the 5' RACE reads with MiXCR, one row per CDR3 protein. In the table there are 250,000 to 350,000 distinct CDR3 sequences, around 20% of which are singletons. Sequenced: blood, either unsorted or a sorted T cell fraction (not recorded which). V gene TRBV5-1 combines with J gene TRBJ1-1; no firm D call. The receptor's source is a female donor with ankylosing spondylitis or in good health (not recorded which). This CDR3 reads CASSLVAGGYEAFF. As DNA, the CDR3 is TGCGCCAGCAGCTTGGTGGCCGGAGGATATGAAGCTTTCTTT.